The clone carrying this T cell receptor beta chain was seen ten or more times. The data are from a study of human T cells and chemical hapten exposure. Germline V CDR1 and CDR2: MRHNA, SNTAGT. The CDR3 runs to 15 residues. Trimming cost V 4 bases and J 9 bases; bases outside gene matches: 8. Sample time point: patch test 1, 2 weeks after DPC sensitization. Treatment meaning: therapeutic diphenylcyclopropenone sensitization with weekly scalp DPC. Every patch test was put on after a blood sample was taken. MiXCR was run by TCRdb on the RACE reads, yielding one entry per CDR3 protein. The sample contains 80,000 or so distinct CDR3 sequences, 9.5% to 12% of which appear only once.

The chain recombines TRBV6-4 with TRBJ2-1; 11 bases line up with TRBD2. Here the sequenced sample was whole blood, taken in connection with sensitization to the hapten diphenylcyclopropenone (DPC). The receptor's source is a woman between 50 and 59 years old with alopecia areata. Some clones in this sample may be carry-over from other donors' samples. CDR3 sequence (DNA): TGTGCCAGCAGTGGTACTAGCGGGGGAACCGGTGAGCAGTTCTTC. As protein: CASSGTSGGTGEQFF.